Listed here is a single TCR beta chain. Its specificity is unknown. Each CDR3 protein is one row after TCRdb ran MiXCR on the 5' RACE reads. The sample has hundreds of thousands of distinct CDR3 sequences, less than 25% seen once. This sample is part of a study of T-cell memory formation after mild COVID-19. Findings and limits, study-wide: Still unconfirmed is whether the second-wave clones peaking on day 37 recognized SARS-CoV-2. Later expanders leaned toward CD4+, whereas clones contracting from day 15 to 85 were balanced CD4/CD8. CD4+ contracting clones lay mainly in CM and EM, CD8+ ones in EMRA.

The CDR3 runs 17 residues. V dropped 2 bases and J dropped 1; count of bases not matched to a gene: 9. Germline CDR1 and CDR2: SGHVS and FQNEAQ. This sequence was found in an adult woman who had mild COVID-19 (a few samples of this study predate the infection). Cell type and time point are not known. The chain has TRBV7-8 and TRBJ2-7; 9 bases agree with TRBD1. Sequencing was performed on PBMCs or a T cell subset sorted from them (not recorded which). As DNA, the CDR3 is TGTGCCAGCAGCTTAACGCCGCCCGGGACAGGGTCCTACGAGCAGTACTTC. It is translated as CASSLTPPGTGSYEQYF.